The 9 T cell receptor beta chains given below trace back to one sample, sequenced in a study of blood T cell repertoires in COVID-19. Measured with immunoSEQ multiplex PCR; TCRdb has only the in-frame clones, and not every one. The table lists some 140,000 clones, about 86% of them singletons. The sequenced sample was peripheral blood. Every receptor here comes from a woman between 45 and 65 years old who had recovered from COVID-19.

Notes on this clone: The junction and the germline gene differ at one end; a read error may be behind it. The V call is TRBV7-2, the J call TRBJ2-1, with TRBD1 matching 7 bases. The CDR3 covers 17 residues. The germline CDR1 and CDR2 sequences are SGHTA and FQGNSA. The CDR3 sequence is CASTLRGRRSSYNEQFF. Written as DNA, the CDR3 is TGTGCCAGCACCTTAAGGGGGCGCAGGAGCTCATACAATGAGCAGTTCTTC.

About this clone: Its ends do not fully match the called genes, so a read error is possible. V gene TRBV5-1 combines with J gene TRBJ2-1; D is possibly TRBD1 (6 bases). This CDR3 has 14 amino acids. CDR1 and CDR2 (germline): SGHRS, YFSETQ. The CDR3 loop is CASRLAGAYNEQFF. DNA for the CDR3: TGCGCCAGCAGATTGGCAGGGGCTTACAATGAGCAGTTCTTC.

V is TRBV5-1 and J is TRBJ2-7; TRBD1 matches at 10 bases. This CDR3 contains 15 residues. The V segment lost 4 bases and the J segment 1 base; nucleotides outside the gene matches: 5. The germline CDR1 and CDR2 sequences are SGHRS and YFSETQ. The CDR3 reads CASSPWDRGSYEQYF. The CDR3 DNA reads TGCGCCAGCAGCCCATGGGACAGGGGATCCTACGAGCAGTACTTC.

The V gene is TRBV18, the J gene TRBJ2-1; 7 bases map to TRBD1. Losses at the gene ends were 1 base for V and 5 bases for J; bases not matched to a gene: 8. Germline V lookup: CDR1 KGHSH, CDR2 LQKENI. This CDR3 comprises 16 residues. CDR3 in DNA: TGTGCCAGCTCACCACTACAATCAGGGGGACACAATGAGCAGTTCTTC. Its translation: CASSPLQSGGHNEQFF.

This chain connects TRBV7-9 to TRBJ2-5; 8 bases map to TRBD1. The length of the CDR3 is 14 residues. CDR1 SEHNR and CDR2 FQNEAQ come from the germline V gene (reference sequence). The trim removed 5 bases at V and 4 bases at J, leaving 6 bases unmatched. The CDR3 here is CASSEGQGGETQYF. The CDR3 bases are TGTGCCAGCAGCGAAGGACAGGGAGGAGAGACCCAGTACTTC.

This clone was recorded a few times. J is TRBJ1-5 and V is TRBV30, with D maybe TRBD1 (5 bases). The CDR3 runs 14 residues. The V end lost 4 bases, the J end lost 2 bases, and 12 bases lay between the germline ends. Germline V gene sequence: CDR1 GTSNPN, CDR2 SVGIG (reference sequence). In DNA form, the CDR3 reads TGTGCCTGGATCCTCCGGGGGGGCAATCAGCCCCAGCATTTT. Translated, it gives CAWILRGGNQPQHF.

This clone was seen repeatedly, ten times or more. The J gene is TRBJ1-6, the V gene TRBV7-2; TRBD1 aligns across 9 bases. Trimming removed 1 base from V and 5 bases from J; junction bases left unmatched: 12. The CDR3 loop spans 19 amino acids. CDR1 is SGHTA and CDR2 is FQGNSA in the germline V gene. CDR3 DNA sequence: TGTGCCAGCAGCTTAGATCTCGGTAACAGGGGGCATGATAATTCACCCCTCCACTTT. This encodes CASSLDLGNRGHDNSPLHF.

V and J are TRBV10-3 and TRBJ1-5; 7 nucleotides align to TRBD1. V dropped 1 base and J dropped 7; count of bases not matched to a gene: 10. Germline values: CDR1 ENHRY, CDR2 SYGVKD. The CDR3 covers 16 residues. CDR3 amino acids: CAISELGTAGQQPQHF. Written as DNA, the CDR3 is TGTGCCATCAGTGAGTTAGGGACAGCAGGACAACAGCCCCAGCATTTT.

This clone was found many times. V is TRBV30 and J is TRBJ1-4; possible D gene TRBD1, 5 bases. With 1 base removed from V and 2 bases from J, the gap between germline ends came to 17 bases. CDR3 length: 17 residues. Per germline, CDR1 GTSNPN and CDR2 SVGIG (reference sequence). CDR3 in amino acids: CAWSDRGMGWTNEKLFF. In DNA form, the CDR3 reads TGTGCCTGGAGTGACCGGGGGATGGGGTGGACTAATGAAAAACTGTTTTTT.